This TCR beta chain was sequenced during a study of T cell responses to AZD1222 COVID-19 vaccine. Findings of the study overall: The CD4 TCRs associated with vaccination extended across spike and predominated at 160-218 and 743-854.

Sequencing used immunoSEQ multiplex PCR; TCRdb keeps in-frame clones, though not all of them. The sample holds approximately 100,000 clones, 90% seen once. Details on this clone: The antigen is unknown.

Germline V gene data show CDR1 as SGHDN and CDR2 as FVKESK. There are 14 residues in the CDR3. Trimming shortened V by 4 bases and J by 3 bases, and 12 bases separated the two germline ends. Sequenced material: peripheral blood, taken on day 0 of AZD1222 vaccination. The chain links TRBV14 to TRBJ1-2; D is possibly TRBD1 (5 bases). The TCR was taken from an adult in good health. DNA of the CDR3: TGTGCCAGCAGCCGATCAGACAGATACTATGGCTACACCTTC. Translation gives CASSRSDRYYGYTF.